Here is one T cell receptor beta chain with its context. The length of the CDR3 is 14 residues. Trimming cost V 2 bases and J 6 bases, with 14 bases left between them. Looked up from germline, CDR1 is SGHVS and CDR2 is FQNEAQ. Clones were read by immunoSEQ multiplex PCR, and TCRdb kept only the in-frame ones, dropping some. The data contain just under 150,000 clones, around 90% of them singletons. The data belong to a study of control samples from healthy donors and cancer patients. This sequence originates from a man in his thirties or forties in good health. The V and J genes are TRBV7-8 and TRBJ2-7; D assignment may be TRBD1 or TRBD2 (5 bases each). Sequencing input: blood. The CDR3 DNA is TGTGCCAGCAGCTTACGGGGAATCCAGGGCGAGCAGTACTTC. Encoded protein: CASSLRGIQGEQYF.